The clone carrying this T cell receptor (beta chain) was counted between two and nine times. What it binds is not known. The study reverse transcribed the entire isolated RNA, so it sequenced expressed TCRB transcripts. The table came from immunoSEQ multiplex PCR; TCRdb's copy has only in-frame clones and leaves some out. Of about 150,000 clones listed, approximately 7.8% were seen once; the top ten hold 0.94%. Trimming removed 7 bases from V and 4 bases from J, with 12 bases in between. Germline assignment: CDR1 SGHTA and CDR2 FQGNSA. The CDR3 extends over 13 amino acids. This entry comes from a study of beta chain features in type 1 diabetes. Overall study findings and caveats: Cells carrying high TCR expression could end up over-represented when cDNA is sequenced. Shortening that was moderate but significant affected the TCRB CDR3s of Type 1 diabetes patients in all four CD4+ subsets. For type 1 diabetes patients, VDJ junctions showed fewer insertions and more deletions.

There was one heparinised blood draw per donor, averaging roughly 100 mL. CD45RO/CCR7/CD25/CD127/CD95/CD27 staining was used to isolate CD4+ naive, central memory, regulatory and stem cell-like memory cells by sorting. The sequenced sample consisted of central memory CD4+ T cells from blood. The sequence was collected from a middle-aged woman with type 1 diabetes. The chain uses TRBV7-2 and TRBJ2-3; D might be TRBD2 (5 bases). CDR3 amino acids: CASTTGRADTQYF. For the CDR3, the DNA is TGTGCCAGCACCACGGGAAGAGCAGATACGCAGTATTTT.